This TCR beta chain was sequenced during a study of cytomegalovirus exposure and HLA in healthy donors. As regards this clone: As yet, its antigen is unknown.

General study findings and limits: Apart from CMV serostatus, no immune exposure information was available.

V shed 5 bases, J shed 3 bases, and the junction held 1 base outside the gene matches. The CDR3 spans 13 residues. CDR1 MNHNY and CDR2 SVGAGI come from the germline V gene (reference sequence). PCR involved 60 Vbeta and 13 Jbeta primers. Here immunoSEQ multiplex PCR was the method, and the copy in TCRdb shows in-frame clones only, minus some. The data show around 110,000 clones, 77% seen once. This TCR was recovered from a male donor in good health and CMV-seronegative. The sequenced material came from PBMCs. The rearrangement joins TRBV6-6 to TRBJ1-5, with TRBD1 matching over 7 bases. The CDR3 sequence is CASSGTDNQPQHF. The DNA of the CDR3 is TGTGCCAGCAGTGGGACAGACAATCAGCCCCAGCATTTT.